At least ten counts were recorded for the clone carrying this TCR beta chain. Its antigen is still unknown. The data were taken from a study of T-cell memory formation after mild COVID-19. TCRdb re-analysed the 5' RACE reads in MiXCR, keeping a single row per CDR3 protein. The sample includes approximately 490,000 distinct CDR3 sequences, roughly 21% of them seen just once. Study-wide findings and caveats: The CD4+ clones that contracted clustered mainly within CM and EM, and the CD8+ clones concentrated in EMRA.

This sequence originates from an adult woman who had mild COVID-19 (a few samples of this study predate the infection). Cell type and time point are not known. Sequencing input: PBMCs or a T cell subset sorted from them (not recorded which).

CDR3 sequence (DNA): TGTGCCAGCAGTAAAGGGGCCCACCGGGTGGTTGAGCAGTTCTTC. Translated, it gives CASSKGAHRVVEQFF. V gene TRBV7-8 combines with J gene TRBJ2-1; TRBD1 is a possible D gene (5 bases). V lost 6 bases to trimming and J lost 9 bases, with 21 bases between them. The CDR3 spans 15 residues. The germline V gene has CDR1 SGHVS and CDR2 FQNEAQ.